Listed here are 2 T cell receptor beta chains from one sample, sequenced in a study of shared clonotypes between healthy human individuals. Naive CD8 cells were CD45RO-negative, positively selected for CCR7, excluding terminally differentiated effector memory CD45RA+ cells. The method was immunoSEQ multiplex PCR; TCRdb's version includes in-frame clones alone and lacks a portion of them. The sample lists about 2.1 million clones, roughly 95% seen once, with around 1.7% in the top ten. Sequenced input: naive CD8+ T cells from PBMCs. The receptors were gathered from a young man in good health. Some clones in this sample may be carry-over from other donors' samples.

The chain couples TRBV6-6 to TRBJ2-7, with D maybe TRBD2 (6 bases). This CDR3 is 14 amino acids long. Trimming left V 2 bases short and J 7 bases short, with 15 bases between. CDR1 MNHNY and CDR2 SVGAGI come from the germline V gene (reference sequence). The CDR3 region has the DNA TGTGCCAGCAGTTACCCGGGGGAAGCGCGGGAGCAGTACTTC. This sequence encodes CASSYPGEAREQYF.

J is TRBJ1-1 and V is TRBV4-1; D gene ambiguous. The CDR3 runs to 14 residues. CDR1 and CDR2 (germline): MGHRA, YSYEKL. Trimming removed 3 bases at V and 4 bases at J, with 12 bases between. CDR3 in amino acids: CASSHEARTTEAFF. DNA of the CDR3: TGCGCCAGCAGCCATGAAGCCCGGACCACTGAAGCTTTCTTT.